These T cell receptor beta chains were read from a single sample in a study of CD8 T cells in Susac syndrome. TCRdb re-analysed the immunoSEQ multiplex PCR reads in MiXCR, keeping a single row per CDR3 protein. This sample yields about 300,000 distinct CDR3 sequences, of which about 91% are seen a single time; about 0.063% belongs to the top ten. The specimen was CD4+ T cells from PBMCs. These receptors came from a human donor with multiple sclerosis. Both conserved end residues are trimmed from each CDR3.

j_call v_call cdr3_aa
TRBJ2-7 TRBV30 AWNYGGRTYEQY
TRBJ2-7 TRBV20-1 SARGLGYEQY
TRBJ1-6 TRBV11-2 ASSPGTGRPLH
TRBJ2-5 TRBV5-4 ASSPENWGTQY
TRBJ1-4 TRBV18 ASSRQTQGLDEKLF
TRBJ2-7 TRBV24-1 ATSDPINYEQY
TRBJ2-6 TRBV15 ATSRPPRAGANVLT
TRBJ2-1 TRBV29-1 SAALRAWDEQF
TRBJ2-1 TRBV11-2 ASTEAGGWNEQF
TRBJ1-5 TRBV4-1 ASSKGSTGPGSNQPQH
TRBJ2-1 TRBV2 ASSALLSYNEQF